The next 22 T cell receptor beta chains were all read from a single sample in a study of beta chain features in type 1 diabetes. The whole isolated RNA underwent reverse transcription, so sequencing captured expressed TCRB transcripts. Data came from immunoSEQ multiplex PCR; TCRdb stores just in-frame clones and leaves some out. The profile shows around 400,000 clones, around 13% of them singletons. The sample taken for sequencing was naive CD4+ T cells from blood. These receptors originate from a young man in good health.

The V call is TRBV7-2, the J call TRBJ2-3; TRBD1 matches at 10 bases. The CDR3 sequence is 16 residues long. Germline values: CDR1 SGHTA, CDR2 FQGNSA. Trimming removed 2 bases from V and 1 base from J; junction bases left unmatched: 3. CDR3 loop: CASSLIGTGGTDTQYF. The CDR3 nucleotides read TGTGCCAGCAGCTTAATCGGGACAGGGGGCACAGATACGCAGTATTTT.

This clone has a handful of counts. This chain links TRBV4-2 with TRBJ2-7, with no clear D. Germline-derived CDR1 and CDR2 are LGHNA and YNFKEQ. The CDR3 totals 16 residues. The V and J ends lost 1 base and 0 bases respectively, with 13 bases between them. CDR3: CASSQADVASSYEQYF. The CDR3 nucleotides read TGTGCCAGCAGCCAAGCCGACGTAGCAAGCTCCTACGAGCAGTACTTC.

The CDR3 sequence: CASSSGPKETQYF. Written as DNA, the CDR3 is TGTGCCAGCAGCTCAGGGCCAAAAGAGACCCAGTACTTC. The V gene is TRBV21-1, the J gene TRBJ2-5; the table gives TRBD1 as D, unverified against the DNA. TRBV21-1 is labeled a pseudogene. The CDR3 runs to 13 residues.

Worth noting for this clone: Other DNA sequences in this sample translate to the same CDR3. The genes are TRBV5-1 and TRBJ2-1; D call uncertain. V lost 2 bases, J lost 0 bases, and 9 bases lay in between. The V gene's germline CDR1 is SGHRS and CDR2 YFSETQ. The CDR3 loop spans 15 amino acids. The CDR3 region is CASSFLESSYNEQFF. DNA for the CDR3: TGCGCCAGCAGCTTTCTAGAGAGCTCCTACAATGAGCAGTTCTTC.

The genes are TRBV19 and TRBJ1-2; D not resolved. This CDR3 region has 14 residues. Trimming stripped 6 bases from V and 2 bases from J, with 13 bases between. Germline CDR1 and CDR2: LNHDA and SQIVND (reference sequence). The CDR3 region is CASSARIRNYGYTF. The CDR3 bases are TGTGCCAGTAGCGCCCGCATACGGAACTATGGCTACACCTTC.

V usage is TRBV7-8 and J usage is TRBJ1-5; no clear D. CDR1 is SGHVS and CDR2 is FQNEAQ in the germline V gene. The V and J ends lost 5 bases and 6 bases respectively, with 17 bases between them. This CDR3 comprises 15 residues. CDR3 sequence (DNA): TGTGCCAGCAGCCCCAAGCGGGTAGAGGCTCAGCCCCAGCATTTT. Amino acid sequence: CASSPKRVEAQPQHF.

This clone was recorded a few times. V and J are TRBV6-5 and TRBJ1-3; TRBD1 might be the D (6 bases). The CDR3 contains 15 residues. V was trimmed by 6 bases and J by 8 bases, leaving 20 bases between them. CDR1 and CDR2 (germline): MNHEY, SVGAGI. The DNA of the CDR3 is TGTGCCAGCAGGCCTACAGGGAACAGTGCACACACCATATATTTT. It is translated as CASRPTGNSAHTIYF.

This clone was counted between two and nine times. The V and J genes are TRBV7-3 and TRBJ1-2, with 11 positions matching TRBD1. J lost 4 bases, V lost 5 bases, and 6 bases had no gene match. This CDR3 contains 15 residues. In germline, CDR1 is SGHTA, CDR2 FQGTGA. The CDR3 loop reads CASSPGQGATYGYTF. CDR3 in DNA: TGTGCCAGCAGCCCCGGACAGGGGGCGACCTATGGCTACACCTTC.

This clone was picked up a small number of times. This chain connects TRBV6-5 to TRBJ2-7, with 7 bases fitting TRBD1. Losses at the gene ends were 6 bases for V and 4 bases for J; bases not matched to a gene: 9. The CDR3 loop spans 14 amino acids. Germline CDR1 MNHEY, CDR2 SVGAGI. In DNA, the CDR3 is TGTGCCAGCAGAAGAACCGGGACAGTGTACGAGCAGTACTTC. This encodes CASRRTGTVYEQYF.

J is TRBJ2-5 and V is TRBV18; tentative D call: TRBD2 (6 bases). Per the germline V gene, CDR1 is KGHSH and CDR2 is LQKENI. V was clipped by 3 bases and J by 0 bases, with 17 bases between them. The CDR3 is 17 amino acids. CDR3 amino acids: CASSPLGFAGYQETQYF. The CDR3 DNA is TGTGCCAGCTCACCCCTGGGGTTCGCGGGGTACCAAGAGACCCAGTACTTC.

The V call is TRBV2, the J call TRBJ2-2; D not certain. The V end lost 4 bases, the J end lost 1 base, and 4 bases lay between the germline ends. Germline loops: CDR1 SNHLY, CDR2 FYNNEI. The CDR3 has 13 amino acids. CDR3 coding DNA: TGTGCCAGCAGTGTAGAGAACACCGGGGAGCTGTTTTTT. Amino acids: CASSVENTGELFF.

There are a few counts of this clone. The rearrangement joins TRBV7-2 to TRBJ2-3; D might be TRBD1 (5 bases). V was shortened by 5 bases and J by 6 bases, with 12 bases between the two germline ends. The germline V gene encodes CDR1 SGHTA and CDR2 FQGNSA. The CDR3 contains 13 residues. The CDR3 loop is CASSPRAGDTQYF. In DNA form, the CDR3 reads TGTGCCAGCAGCCCCAGGGCTGGGGATACGCAGTATTTT.

This chain uses TRBV11-1 with TRBJ2-2, with 9 bases aligning to TRBD1. The CDR3 spans 15 residues. Trimming took 10 bases from V and 5 from J; bases not matched to a gene: 11. Germline assignment: CDR1 SGHAT and CDR2 FQDESV (reference sequence). The CDR3 DNA is TGTGCCATCCTTCCGGGACAGGGAAGGACCGGGGAGCTGTTTTTT. Its translation: CAILPGQGRTGELFF.

The sample holds a few counts of this clone. The chain recombines TRBV5-1 with TRBJ1-2; TRBD1 agrees at 7 bases. Germline values: CDR1 SGHRS, CDR2 YFSETQ. J lost 6 bases, V lost 4 bases, and 12 bases had no gene match. The CDR3 length is 15 residues. The DNA for the CDR3 is TGCGCCAGCAGCCCCTTCGACAGGGAAGCGCATGGCTACACCTTC. It is translated as CASSPFDREAHGYTF.

The chain employs TRBV6-6 and TRBJ2-7; 9 nucleotides line up with TRBD2. The trim removed 6 bases at V and 2 bases at J, leaving 8 bases unmatched. This CDR3 contains 15 residues. CDR1 and CDR2 (germline): MNHNY, SVGAGI (reference sequence). The CDR3 protein is CASSKLAGDPYEQYF. The CDR3 DNA sequence: TGTGCCAGCAGCAAATTAGCGGGAGACCCCTACGAGCAGTACTTC.

This clone turned up a few times. The chain carries TRBV11-1 and TRBJ1-2, with D perhaps matching TRBD1 (5 bases). The germline CDR1 and CDR2 sequences are SGHAT and FQDESV (reference sequence). The CDR3 sequence is 14 residues long. Trimming left V 5 bases short and J 2 bases short, with 12 bases between. DNA of the CDR3: TGTGCCAGCAGCCCCCGACAGACCAACTATGGCTACACCTTC. Translating gives CASSPRQTNYGYTF.

The chain combines TRBV19 with TRBJ2-5; maybe TRBD1 (5 bases). The length of the CDR3 is 13 residues. Germline CDR1 reads LNHDA; CDR2 reads SQIVND (reference sequence). V lost 7 bases, J lost 2 bases, and 11 bases lay in between. CDR3 coding DNA: TGTGCCAGTATGGACACAGCACAAGAGACCCAGTACTTC. Residues: CASMDTAQETQYF.

The chain couples TRBV27 to TRBJ2-1, with a weak D call TRBD2 (6 bases). In germline, CDR1 is MNHEY, CDR2 SMNVEV (reference sequence). The CDR3 has 14 residues. V was pared by 4 bases and J by 8 bases, with 15 bases between. The DNA for the CDR3 is TGTGCCAGCAGTTGGGGTCGACTAGATGATGAGCAGTTCTTC. Translation gives CASSWGRLDDEQFF.

This clone was detected ten times or more. This chain links TRBV30 with TRBJ1-1; D perhaps matches TRBD1 (5 bases). Germline V gene sequence: CDR1 GTSNPN, CDR2 SVGIG (reference sequence). The CDR3 covers 13 residues. The germline V and J ends were trimmed by 4 bases and 3 bases, with 12 bases remaining between them. CDR3 protein: CAWNPGTDTEAFF. CDR3 coding DNA: TGTGCCTGGAACCCCGGGACTGACACTGAAGCTTTCTTT.

J is TRBJ2-3 and V is TRBV5-1; unclear D gene. Between the trimmed V and J ends, which lost 2 bases and 3 bases, there was a span of 13 bases. The CDR3 runs 15 residues. CDR1 and CDR2 (germline): SGHRS, YFSETQ. The CDR3 loop reads CASSFLWALTDTQYF. CDR3 in DNA: TGCGCCAGCAGCTTCTTGTGGGCGCTGACAGATACGCAGTATTTT.

This chain uses TRBV2 with TRBJ2-5, with TRBD2 as a possible D gene (5 bases). V was pared by 4 bases and J by 4 bases, with 13 bases between. Germline CDR1 SNHLY, CDR2 FYNNEI. This CDR3 spans 14 amino acids. For the CDR3, the DNA is TGTGCCAGCAGTGTGATGAAGGGAGTAGAGACCCAGTACTTC. Its protein is CASSVMKGVETQYF.

This clone has just a few counts. This sequence joins TRBV25-1 and TRBJ1-2; 9 nucleotides match TRBD1. There are 15 residues in the CDR3. The germline V gene has CDR1 MGHDK and CDR2 SYGVNS. V trimming: 3 bases; J trimming: 4 bases; junction bases outside the gene matches: 6. The CDR3 protein is CASSESLDRGYGYTF. CDR3 DNA sequence: TGTGCCAGCAGTGAGTCCCTGGACAGGGGCTATGGCTACACCTTC.